The 28 T cell receptor beta chains presented below share a single source sample, sequenced in a study of blood T cells in healthy people across ages (dated by TCRdb to 2013 to 2016). Library prep was done by 5' RACE. A second PCR of roughly 7 to 12 cycles was run with a J-beta primer mix and a sample-barcoded 5' primer. TCRdb's own reprocessing of the public reads used fastp at Q25 and MiXCR and kept productive beta chains. Merged by CDR3 protein, the rows form single entries marked with the most common genes and DNA. In all, the sample holds around 2 million distinct CDR3 sequences, and roughly two fifths of those were seen once. The top ten clonotypes cover 23% of the sample. Sequencing was performed on blood. The source of these receptors is a human donor in good health.

This clonotype was recorded once. This sequence joins TRBV29-1 and TRBJ1-4; TRBD1 might be the D (5 bases). V dropped 8 bases and J dropped 3 bases, with 13 bases sitting between them. CDR3 length equals 13 residues. In germline, CDR1 is SQVTM, CDR2 ANQGSEA. CDR3 residues: CSTSIGANEKLFF. CDR3 sequence (DNA): TGCAGCACCTCTATAGGGGCTAATGAAAAACTGTTTTTT.

As concerns this clonotype: A junction boundary mismatches the germline segment, possibly from a read error. The V gene is TRBV12-5, the J gene TRBJ2-1; no clear D gene. Germline loops: CDR1 LGHNT, CDR2 FRNRAP. This CDR3 is 15 amino acids long. CDR3 sequence reads: CASGLTRILYSEQFF. The CDR3 region has the DNA TGTGCTAGTGGTTTAACTCGGATCCTTTACAGTGAGCAGTTCTTC.

The CDR3 DNA reads TGCGCCAGCAGCCAACACAGACGGAACACTGAAGCTTTCTTT. Its protein product is CASSQHRRNTEAFF. The rearrangement joins TRBV4-3 to TRBJ1-1; D not certain. Between the trimmed V and J ends, which lost 2 bases and 1 base, there was a span of 8 bases. CDR1 LGHNA and CDR2 YSLEER come from the germline V gene. The CDR3 loop spans 14 amino acids.

This CDR3 is CASSLEGGQILYEQYF. Here the CDR3 DNA reads TGTGCCAGCAGCTTAGAGGGAGGACAGATTCTTTACGAGCAGTACTTC. The V gene is TRBV7-8, the J gene TRBJ2-7; D is perhaps TRBD1 or TRBD2 (6 bases each). Trimming took off 1 base at V and 4 bases at J, with 17 bases between the two ends. Germline CDR1 SGHVS, CDR2 FQNEAQ. The CDR3 sequence is 16 residues long.

The rearrangement joins TRBV4-2 to TRBJ2-7; D not certain. This CDR3 region has 20 residues. CDR1 LGHNA and CDR2 YNFKEQ come from the germline V gene. Trimming took 1 base from V and 0 from J, leaving 25 bases between them. This CDR3 is CASSQVLVTIITQHSYEQYF. In DNA, the CDR3 is TGTGCCAGCAGCCAAGTGTTGGTTACCATCATCACACAGCACTCCTACGAGCAGTACTTC.

This chain joins TRBV11-1 and TRBJ2-3; 10 nucleotides agree with TRBD1. The length of the CDR3 is 16 residues. Trimming took 6 bases from V and 8 from J; bases not matched to a gene: 14. Germline loops: CDR1 SGHAT, CDR2 FQDESV (reference sequence). The CDR3 protein is CASRRPGQGTEGTQYF. The CDR3 DNA reads as TGTGCCAGCAGACGTCCGGGACAGGGGACCGAAGGTACGCAGTATTTT.

This clonotype appeared a single time. The chain has TRBV7-2 and TRBJ2-7, with 11 bases that match TRBD1. Germline loops: CDR1 SGHTA, CDR2 FQGNSA. The junction had 5 bases not matched to a gene; V was cut back by 5 bases and J by 5 bases. The CDR3 length is 14 residues. The CDR3 is CASSKDRGPDEQYF. In nucleotides, the CDR3 is TGTGCCAGCAGCAAGGACAGGGGGCCGGACGAGCAGTACTTC.

This clonotype was observed a few times. The chain carries TRBV7-9 and TRBJ2-1; D may be TRBD1 (5 bases). In germline, CDR1 is SEHNR, CDR2 FQNEAQ (reference sequence). V was pared by 4 bases and J by 10 bases, with 14 bases between. CDR3 length: 13 amino acids. CDR3 region: CASSSPSDREQFF. In nucleotides, the CDR3 is TGTGCCAGCAGCTCACCCAGCGACAGAGAGCAGTTCTTC.

The chain combines TRBV27 with TRBJ1-6, with D tentatively TRBD1 (5 bases). CDR3 length: 15 residues. Trimming took 4 bases from V and 7 from J, leaving 14 bases between them. Germline CDR1 reads MNHEY; CDR2 reads SMNVEV (reference sequence). CDR3 sequence (DNA): TGTGCCAGCAGTTCCTCCGGGACGGGAAATTCACCCCTCCACTTT. This sequence encodes CASSSSGTGNSPLHF.

This rearrangement joins TRBV5-1 to TRBJ2-7; 10 bases are shared with TRBD1. The V gene's germline CDR1 is SGHRS and CDR2 YFSETQ. CDR3 length: 16 amino acids. The ends lost 0 bases at V and 2 bases at J; junction bases unmatched: 5. The CDR3 loop reads CASSLEPGQGTYEQYF. The DNA for the CDR3 is TGCGCCAGCAGCTTGGAGCCGGGACAGGGGACCTACGAGCAGTACTTC.

This clonotype appeared a single time. The chain recombines TRBV4-1 with TRBJ1-1, with D perhaps TRBD1 (5 bases). The CDR3 contains 16 residues. The V and J ends lost 2 bases and 1 base respectively, with 14 bases between them. Germline lookup yields CDR1 MGHRA and CDR2 YSYEKL. CDR3 DNA: TGCGCCAGCAGCCAATTTATAGGGGTCCCGAACACTGAAGCTTTCTTT. This codes for CASSQFIGVPNTEAFF.

The chain employs TRBV12-3 or TRBV12-4 and TRBJ2-7; tentatively, D is TRBD1 (5 bases). The closer fit of TRBJ2-5 to the DNA end suggests the J call may be wrong. The CDR3 has 14 residues. CDR3 nucleotide sequence: TGTGCCAGCAGTTCCAAAGGGGTCTTCAAGACCCAGTACTTC. Translation gives CASSSKGVFKTQYF.

The chain recombines TRBV12-5 with TRBJ1-5; D gene uncertain. The germline V and J ends were trimmed by 7 bases and 4 bases, with 11 bases remaining between them. This CDR3 contains 13 residues. Germline CDR1 reads LGHNT; CDR2 reads FRNRAP. The CDR3 nucleotides read TGTGCTAGTGCTACTTCGGGGAATCAGCCCCAGCATTTT. As protein: CASATSGNQPQHF.

J is TRBJ1-2 and V is TRBV6-5, with TRBD1 matching over 9 bases. The V and J ends lost 7 bases and 4 bases, in that order; junction bases with no gene match: 13. CDR1 is MNHEY and CDR2 is SVGAGI in the germline V gene. The CDR3 contains 16 residues. The CDR3 is CASTRSLTGGLYGYTF. The CDR3 bases are TGTGCCAGCACTCGGTCCCTGACAGGGGGGCTCTATGGCTACACCTTC.

This clonotype was counted ten times or more. CDR3 bases: TGTGCCAGCAGTTACTCGGCACATATGGGCTATGGCTACACCTTC. Its translation: CASSYSAHMGYGYTF. The chain joins TRBV6-5 to TRBJ1-2; D unclear. V dropped 0 bases and J dropped 4 bases, with 12 bases sitting between them. Germline-derived CDR1 and CDR2 are MNHEY and SVGAGI. CDR3 length: 15 amino acids.

The V and J genes are TRBV27 and TRBJ2-4; 13 nucleotides line up with TRBD2. The germline gives CDR1 MNHEY, CDR2 SMNVEV (reference sequence). This CDR3 comprises 14 residues. Losses at the gene ends were 8 bases for V and 13 bases for J; bases not matched to a gene: 11. The CDR3 DNA is TGTGCCAGCCGACTAGCGGGGGGCTTGGTGGAGCAGTACTTC. The encoded protein is CASRLAGGLVEQYF.

This chain links TRBV5-1 with TRBJ2-6; D is perhaps TRBD1 or TRBD2 (5 bases each). Germline CDR1 and CDR2: SGHRS and YFSETQ. The V end lost 6 bases, the J end lost 4 bases, and 11 bases lay between the germline ends. The CDR3 is 14 amino acids. DNA for the CDR3: TGCGCCAGCAACGAGGGGTCCGGGGCCAACGTCCTGACTTTC. It yields the protein CASNEGSGANVLTF.

This clonotype came up many times. The V call is TRBV7-3, the J call TRBJ2-7; TRBD1 aligns across 8 bases. Germline trimming cut 6 bases from V and 5 bases from J; bases unmatched to any gene: 6. The CDR3 is 13 residues long. The V gene's germline CDR1 is SGHTA and CDR2 FQGTGA. This CDR3 reads CASSFDRGDEQYF. In DNA, the CDR3 is TGTGCCAGCAGTTTTGACAGGGGAGACGAGCAGTACTTC.

The chain couples TRBV10-3 to TRBJ2-4, with 9 nucleotides matching TRBD1. The J call is uncertain, as TRBJ2-7 better fits the DNA end. This CDR3 contains 18 residues. Germline V gene sequence: CDR1 ENHRY, CDR2 SYGVKD. The CDR3 bases are TGTGCCATCAGTGAGTCGAGCCGGGACAGGGAGGGTCTAGACGAGCAGTACTTC. Translating gives CAISESSRDREGLDEQYF.

The rearrangement links TRBV4-3 to TRBJ2-3; D is undetermined. Trimming stripped 2 bases from V and 6 bases from J, with 12 bases between. Germline V gene sequence: CDR1 LGHNA, CDR2 YSLEER. The CDR3 totals 14 residues. CDR3 nucleotides: TGCGCCAGCAGCCAAACCCTCTCAGTGGATACGCAGTATTTT. As protein: CASSQTLSVDTQYF.

This clonotype occurred many times. V gene TRBV7-6 combines with J gene TRBJ2-1; D gene uncertain. The CDR3 has 12 amino acids. The V end lost 4 bases, the J end lost 5 bases, and 6 bases lay between the germline ends. Germline V gene data show CDR1 as SGHVS and CDR2 as FNYEAQ. CDR3 loop: CASSYTHNEQFF. For the CDR3, the DNA is TGTGCCAGCAGCTATACACACAATGAGCAGTTCTTC.

The chain is built from TRBV19 and TRBJ1-2; 9 bases line up with TRBD1. Trimming at V came to 7 bases and at J to 3 bases, leaving 6 bases not matched to a gene. The CDR3 sequence is 14 residues long. Looked up from germline, CDR1 is LNHDA and CDR2 is SQIVND (reference sequence). CDR3 residues: CASTAGQGDYGYTF. The CDR3 DNA follows: TGTGCCAGTACCGCGGGACAGGGAGACTATGGCTACACCTTC.

There are a few counts of this clonotype. CDR3 DNA: TGTGCCAGCAGTGATGAAGCCAAAAACATTCAGTACTTC. Encoded protein: CASSDEAKNIQYF. This sequence joins TRBV2 and TRBJ2-4; no clear D. Trimming removed 3 bases from V and 0 bases from J, with 3 bases in between. Germline V lookup: CDR1 SNHLY, CDR2 FYNNEI. The CDR3 loop spans 13 amino acids.

The chain couples TRBV6-5 to TRBJ2-7, with 11 bases fitting TRBD2. The CDR3 sequence is 16 residues long. Trimming removed 0 bases from V and 9 bases from J; junction bases left unmatched: 10. Per germline, CDR1 MNHEY and CDR2 SVGAGI. CDR3 loop: CASSYSSGTSGTGQYF. CDR3 in DNA: TGTGCCAGCAGTTACTCATCCGGGACTAGCGGTACGGGGCAGTACTTC.

With regard to this clonotype: Germline is not matched at one junction end, which may reflect a read error. The chain carries TRBV5-1 and TRBJ2-1; 16 bases line up with TRBD2. This CDR3 comprises 17 residues. The V gene's germline CDR1 is SGHRS and CDR2 YFSETQ. CDR3 sequence (DNA): TGCGCCAGCAGCAAGGGACTAGCGGGGGGGCCCTACAATGACCAGTTCTTC. This codes for CASSKGLAGGPYNDQFF. Combining the CDR3 with reference TRBV5-1 and TRBJ2-1 gives the whole variable domain KAGVTQTPRYLIKTRGQQVTLSCSPISGHRSVSWYQQTPGQGLQFLFEYFSETQRNKGNFPGRFSGRQFSNSRSEMNVSTLELGDSALYLCASSKGLAGGPYNDQFFGPGTRLTVL.

This clonotype has a handful of counts. The rearrangement links TRBV18 to TRBJ2-7; the D gene is possibly TRBD1 (6 bases). CDR1 and CDR2 from the germline V gene are KGHSH and LQKENI. V was shortened by 0 bases and J by 3 bases, with 12 bases between the two germline ends. This CDR3 has 15 residues. The CDR3 DNA follows: TGTGCCAGCTCACCACCAGGGACACCTGTCTACGAGCAGTACTTC. Amino acids: CASSPPGTPVYEQYF.

This clonotype was seen a handful of times. This chain connects TRBV20-1 to TRBJ2-2, with 8 bases aligning to TRBD1. V dropped 5 bases and J dropped 0; count of bases not matched to a gene: 5. Germline CDR1 DFQATT, CDR2 SNEGSKA (reference sequence). This CDR3 has 15 amino acids. The CDR3 loop is CSAPDRVSNTGELFF. The CDR3 nucleotides are TGCAGTGCTCCGGACAGGGTGTCGAACACCGGGGAGCTGTTTTTT.

This clonotype was detected only a few times. The CDR3 DNA follows: TGTGCCAGCAGTTCGCGGACAGGGGGTTTTAAGCAGTACTTC. Its protein is CASSSRTGGFKQYF. The genes are TRBV12-3 or TRBV12-4 and TRBJ2-5; TRBD1 matches 10 bases. The CDR3 is made up of 14 amino acids. With 4 bases clipped from V and 11 bases from J, the junction kept 10 bases outside the gene matches.